This T cell receptor (beta chain) was recorded in a study of control samples from healthy donors and cancer patients. Germline CDR1 reads ENHRY; CDR2 reads SYGVKD. The CDR3 runs 14 residues. Trimming stripped 3 bases from V and 0 bases from J, with 8 bases between. Sequenced by immunoSEQ multiplex PCR; TCRdb stores in-frame clones only, minus some. Of over 15,000 clones detected, approximately 86% appear once; the ten largest clones hold around 10%. What was sequenced was PBMCs. This sequence joins TRBV10-3 and TRBJ1-2, with D unclear. The sequence was collected from a woman in her 70s with colorectal cancer. The CDR3 region is CAISEYGTNYGYTF. DNA of the CDR3: TGTGCCATCAGTGAATACGGGACTAACTATGGCTACACCTTC.